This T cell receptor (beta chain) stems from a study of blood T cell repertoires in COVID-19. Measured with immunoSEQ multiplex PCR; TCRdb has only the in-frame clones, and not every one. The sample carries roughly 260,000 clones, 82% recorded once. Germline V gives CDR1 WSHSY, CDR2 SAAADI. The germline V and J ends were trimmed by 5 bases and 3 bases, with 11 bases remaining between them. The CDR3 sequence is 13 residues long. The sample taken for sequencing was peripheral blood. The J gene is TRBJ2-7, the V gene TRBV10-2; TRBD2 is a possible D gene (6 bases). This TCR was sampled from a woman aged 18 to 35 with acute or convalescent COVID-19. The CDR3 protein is CASSLGGIYEQYF. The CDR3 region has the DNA TGCGCCAGCAGTTTGGGAGGAATCTACGAGCAGTACTTC.